A selection of T cell receptor beta chains follows, all from one sample in a study of T cell responses to AZD1222 COVID-19 vaccine. Here immunoSEQ multiplex PCR was the method, and the copy in TCRdb shows in-frame clones only, minus some. The profile shows approximately 180,000 clones, 85% to 90% of them singletons. The specimen comprised peripheral blood, sampled 28 days after the second dose of the MenACWY control vaccine. These receptors were obtained from an adult who received the MenACWY meningococcal vaccine as a control. CDR3s include the opening cysteine and the closing phenylalanine or tryptophan. The D gene is left open where the match is weak. Rows give clone size only sometimes, using once, few, many, or a class for an expanded clone.

CDR3aa	CDR3nt	v_gene	j_gene	abundance	d_gene
CASSLNGWAGPQLGRGGYF	TGTGCCAGCAGTTTGAACGGATGGGCGGGCCCCCAGTTGGGGCGTGGGGGGTACTTC	TRBV28	TRBJ2-7	-	-
CASSLDGRWYF	TGTGCCAGCAGCTTAGATGGACGCTGGTATTTT	TRBV7-9	TRBJ2-3	-	-
CASSLSDRRDQPQHF	TGTGCCAGCAGCTTATCTGACAGACGAGATCAGCCCCAGCATTTT	TRBV7-9	TRBJ1-5	-	-
CATDPGNYGYTF	TGTGCCACTGACCCGGGGAACTATGGCTACACCTTC	TRBV10-3	TRBJ1-2	-	-
CASSEGQGRTIEKLFF	TGTGCCAGCAGCGAGGGACAGGGCCGAACGATTGAAAAACTGTTTTTT	TRBV2	TRBJ1-4	-	TRBD1
CASSWGTGANVLTF	TGTGCCAGCAGCTGGGGGACTGGGGCCAACGTCCTGACTTTC	TRBV25-1	TRBJ2-6	-	-
CASKDPHGAEAFF	TGCGCCAGTAAGGACCCCCACGGCGCTGAAGCTTTCTTT	TRBV10-1	TRBJ1-1	-	-
CASSLPGVNTEAFF	TGTGCCAGCAGCTTACCAGGGGTGAACACTGAAGCTTTCTTT	TRBV7-2	TRBJ1-1	-	-
CSVGQPSGNTIYF	TGCAGCGTTGGGCAGCCCTCTGGAAACACCATATATTTT	TRBV29-1	TRBJ1-3	-	-
CATSDFARDRASEAFF	TGTGCCACCAGTGATTTCGCTCGGGACAGGGCTTCTGAAGCTTTCTTT	TRBV24-1	TRBJ1-1	-	TRBD1
CASSLSIGGHYEQYF	TGTGCCAGCAGCTTATCGATCGGGGGACACTACGAGCAGTACTTC	TRBV7-2	TRBJ2-7	-	-
CASSLQGVWKLFF	TGTGCCAGCAGTTTACAGGGGGTTTGGAAACTGTTTTTT	TRBV6-6	TRBJ1-4	few	TRBD1
CASSLSPVPSPLHF	TGTGCCAGCAGTTTATCTCCAGTGCCATCACCCCTCCACTTT	TRBV27	TRBJ1-6	-	-
CASALAEATYEQYF	TGTGCCAGCGCACTAGCGGAGGCCACCTACGAGCAGTACTTC	TRBV11-2	TRBJ2-7	-	TRBD2
CASSQLGGHYNEQFF	TGTGCCAGCAGCCAACTAGGCGGGCACTACAATGAGCAGTTCTTC	TRBV7-2	TRBJ2-1	-	-
CATSDFSGLAGTEQFF	TGTGCCACCAGTGATTTTTCTGGACTAGCGGGAACTGAGCAGTTCTTC	TRBV24-1	TRBJ2-1	-	TRBD2
CATSREGDGNQPQHF	TGTGCCACCAGCAGAGAGGGGGACGGAAATCAGCCCCAGCATTTT	TRBV15	TRBJ1-5	-	-
CASSAGQGAVKNIQYF	TGTGCCAGCAGTGCCGGACAGGGGGCCGTCAAAAACATTCAGTACTTC	TRBV6-6	TRBJ2-4	-	TRBD1
CASSPRGTNEKLFF	TGTGCCAGCAGTCCCAGGGGGACTAATGAAAAACTGTTTTTT	TRBV27	TRBJ1-4	-	TRBD1
CASSEGWLAGVEGWEQYF	TGTGCCAGCAGTGAGGGGTGGCTAGCGGGGGTGGAAGGATGGGAGCAGTACTTC	TRBV2	TRBJ2-7	-	TRBD2
CAWSVISNQPQHF	TGTGCCTGGAGCGTCATTAGCAATCAGCCCCAGCATTTT	TRBV30	TRBJ1-5	few	-
CASSLTGSNYGYTF	TGTGCCAGCAGTTTAACGGGCTCAAACTATGGCTACACCTTC	TRBV28	TRBJ1-2	-	-
CASSSSSEQYF	TGTGCCAGCAGTTCTAGCTCCGAGCAGTACTTC	TRBV6-5	TRBJ2-7	-	-
CASSDTDIHEQYF	TGTGCCAGCAGTGACACCGACATCCACGAGCAGTACTTC	TRBV6-2/TRBV6-3	TRBJ2-7	-	-
CASSIQGSNSPLHF	TGCGCCAGCAGCATACAGGGCTCTAATTCACCCCTCCACTTT	TRBV5-1	TRBJ1-6	once	-
CASSLLGAGPKESSYNSPLHF	TGTGCCAGCAGTTTACTCGGGGCAGGCCCCAAAGAGAGTTCCTATAATTCACCCCTCCACTTT	TRBV27	TRBJ1-6	-	-
CASSLGLDTQYF	TGTGCCAGCAGCCTAGGTTTAGATACGCAGTATTTT	TRBV7-8	TRBJ2-3	-	-
CASSLRGNQPQHF	TGTGCCAGCAGCTTGAGGGGGAATCAGCCCCAGCATTTT	TRBV7-2	TRBJ1-5	-	-
CASIMDRPAYEQYF	TGTGCCAGCATTATGGACAGGCCGGCCTACGAGCAGTACTTC	TRBV6-5	TRBJ2-7	-	TRBD1
CASSLRAPGNTGELFF	TGTGCCAGCAGCTTACGAGCCCCGGGAAACACCGGGGAGCTGTTTTTT	TRBV7-9	TRBJ2-2	-	-
CASSRGTGANEQYF	TGTGCCAGCAGCCGAGGGACAGGGGCTAACGAGCAGTACTTC	TRBV7-9	TRBJ2-7	-	TRBD1
CASSQDGTKQFF	TGCGCCAGCAGCCAAGATGGGACAAAGCAGTTCTTC	TRBV4-3	TRBJ2-1	-	-
CASSITGTGSVNSPLHF	TGTGCCAGTAGTATCACCGGGACAGGGTCGGTGAATTCACCCCTCCACTTT	TRBV19	TRBJ1-6	few	TRBD1
CASSINREYEQYF	TGTGCCAGCAGCATCAACAGGGAGTACGAGCAGTACTTC	TRBV7-9	TRBJ2-7	-	-
CASSYSSGEGYTF	TGTGCCAGCAGTTACTCCTCAGGGGAAGGCTACACCTTC	TRBV6-5	TRBJ1-2	few	-